These 20 T cell receptor beta chains share one sample of origin, sequenced in a study of T cells after yellow fever vaccination. TCRdb re-analysed the 5' RACE reads in MiXCR, keeping a single row per CDR3 protein. Found here are roughly 180,000 distinct CDR3 sequences, approximately 6.2% of them singletons; the top ten hold 2.9%. The specimen was CD4+ T cells sorted from PBMCs, collected on the day of the first yellow fever vaccination. Receptor source: a man aged 18 to 35 who received the YFV17D yellow fever vaccine.

The chain is built from TRBV18 and TRBJ2-7; D possibly matches TRBD1 or TRBD2 (5 bases each). CDR1 is KGHSH and CDR2 is LQKENI in the germline V gene. Trimming cost V 4 bases and J 3 bases, with 16 bases left between them. The CDR3 is 15 amino acids. The CDR3 loop is CASSRSGTAFYEQYV. The DNA of the CDR3 is TGTGCCAGCTCACGGTCCGGGACGGCCTTCTACGAGCAGTACGTC.

The sample holds a few counts of this clonotype. The J gene is TRBJ2-3, the V gene TRBV7-2; 8 bases match TRBD2. Per the germline V gene, CDR1 is SGHTA and CDR2 is FQGNSA. J gave up 5 bases and V 5 bases, and 9 bases lay outside the gene matches. The CDR3 consists of 15 residues. CDR3 sequence: CASSPRSSGVDTQYF. CDR3 bases: TGTGCCAGCAGCCCCCGTAGTAGCGGGGTAGATACGCAGTATTTT.

This clonotype was counted many times. This rearrangement joins TRBV3-1 to TRBJ2-1; D may be TRBD2 (5 bases). This CDR3 has 16 amino acids. V dropped 2 bases and J dropped 2 bases, with 13 bases sitting between them. Germline values: CDR1 LGHDT, CDR2 YNNKEL (reference sequence). CDR3 DNA: TGTGCCAGCAGCCAATACGGAGGCAGTACCTACAATGAGCAGTTCTTC. The encoded protein is CASSQYGGSTYNEQFF.

This clonotype showed up many times. The chain recombines TRBV7-3 with TRBJ2-5, with D maybe TRBD2 (6 bases). The CDR3 is made up of 16 amino acids. CDR1 and CDR2 from the germline V gene are SGHTA and FQGTGA. V gave up 2 bases and J gave up 4 bases, with 17 bases separating them. The CDR3 coding sequence is TGTGCCAGCAGCTTAGGTCGGACTACGGAAGGAGAGACCCAGTACTTC. Translating gives CASSLGRTTEGETQYF.

In this sample, this clonotype turned up many times. The J gene is TRBJ1-6, the V gene TRBV20-1, with TRBD1 as a possible D gene (6 bases). The germline CDR1 and CDR2 sequences are DFQATT and SNEGSKA (reference sequence). V shed 1 base and J shed 6 bases, with 13 bases lying between them. The CDR3 consists of 15 residues. The DNA of the CDR3 is TGCAGTGCTAGAGTCCGACAGGCTGGTAATTCACCCCTCCACTTT. Translating it yields CSARVRQAGNSPLHF.

This clonotype was seen many times. V usage is TRBV29-1 and J usage is TRBJ2-7, with 7 bases lining up with TRBD2. The CDR3 has 13 residues. J lost 7 bases, V lost 2 bases, and 8 bases had no gene match. Germline CDR1 is SQVTM and CDR2 is ANQGSEA. The CDR3 protein is CSVESLTSREQYF. The DNA for the CDR3 is TGCAGCGTTGAAAGTTTGACTAGCCGGGAGCAGTACTTC.

This clonotype has more than one count but fewer than ten. This rearrangement joins TRBV3-1 to TRBJ2-7; D remains ambiguous. V was trimmed by 2 bases and J by 7 bases, leaving 9 bases between them. CDR1 and CDR2 (germline): LGHDT, YNNKEL (reference sequence). CDR3 length: 12 residues. The CDR3 sequence is CASSQRGGEQYF. CDR3 coding DNA: TGTGCCAGCAGCCAACGCGGCGGTGAGCAGTACTTC.

This clonotype was picked up many times. J is TRBJ1-1 and V is TRBV5-4; 7 bases fit TRBD1. Trimming at V came to 6 bases and at J to 0 bases, leaving 2 bases not matched to a gene. CDR1 SGHNT and CDR2 YYREEE come from the germline V gene (reference sequence). This CDR3 has 13 amino acids. CDR3 loop: CASKTGMNTEAFF. The CDR3, as DNA: TGTGCCAGCAAGACAGGGATGAACACTGAAGCTTTCTTT.

On this clonotype: At one boundary the junction diverges from the germline segment, which might be a read error. The gene calls are TRBV20-1 and TRBJ2-3, with TRBD2 identical over 11 bases. Per germline, CDR1 DFQATT and CDR2 SNEGSKA (reference sequence). This CDR3 spans 16 amino acids. CDR3 DNA: TGCTGTGCTAGGCGGGCTAGCGGGGGGTACACAGATACGCAGTATTTT. Translated: CCARRASGGYTDTQYF.

In its sample, this clonotype was seen many times. V usage is TRBV10-3 and J usage is TRBJ2-4; perhaps D is TRBD1 or TRBD2 (5 bases each). This CDR3 comprises 14 residues. Germline assignment: CDR1 ENHRY and CDR2 SYGVKD. Trimming stripped 6 bases from V and 6 bases from J, with 15 bases between. DNA of the CDR3: TGTGCCATCAGAACCGGGACGTCGAGAAACATTCAGTACTTC. Amino acids: CAIRTGTSRNIQYF.

The chain links TRBV5-1 to TRBJ2-1, with D tentatively TRBD1 (5 bases). V was clipped by 2 bases and J by 3 bases, with 6 bases between them. Germline CDR1 reads SGHRS; CDR2 reads YFSETQ. CDR3 length: 13 amino acids. The CDR3 bases are TGCGCCAGCAGCTTTACAGGCTACAATGAGCAGTTCTTC. The encoded protein is CASSFTGYNEQFF.

This clonotype showed up many times. The chain uses TRBV12-3 or TRBV12-4 and TRBJ1-1; maybe TRBD1 (6 bases). The V and J ends lost 6 bases and 4 bases respectively, with 15 bases between them. The CDR3 is made up of 14 amino acids. The CDR3 DNA reads TGTGCCAGCAGAGGACAGTGGCTGAGCACTGAAGCTTTCTTT. Translation gives CASRGQWLSTEAFF.

The gene calls are TRBV7-2 and TRBJ2-3, with TRBD2 identical over 8 bases. The CDR3 spans 14 residues. Germline assignment: CDR1 SGHTA and CDR2 FQGNSA. The trim removed 3 bases at V and 4 bases at J, leaving 3 bases unmatched. The CDR3 protein is CASSLSGGPDTQYF. The CDR3 nucleotides read TGTGCCAGCAGCTTGAGCGGGGGTCCAGATACGCAGTATTTT. Full variable domain (remainder filled in from reference TRBV7-2 and TRBJ2-3): GAGVSQSPSNKVTEKGKDVELRCDPISGHTALYWYRQSLGQGLEFLIYFQGNSAPDKSGLPSDRFSAERTGGSVSTLTIQRTQQEDSAVYLCASSLSGGPDTQYFGPGTRLTVL.

This clonotype was observed at least ten times. The chain employs TRBV19 and TRBJ1-1; D gene uncertain. CDR1 is LNHDA, CDR2 SQIVND, per germline (reference sequence). The CDR3 runs 13 residues. Trimming removed 3 bases from V and 3 bases from J, with 8 bases in between. Written as DNA, the CDR3 is TGTGCCAGTAGTATTATCCGCGACACTGAAGCTTTCTTT. Its protein product is CASSIIRDTEAFF.

This clonotype was detected many times. The rearrangement joins TRBV20-1 to TRBJ2-7; D may correspond to TRBD1 or TRBD2 (6 bases each). Trimming cost V 1 base and J 7 bases, with 11 bases left between them. Germline V lookup: CDR1 DFQATT, CDR2 SNEGSKA (reference sequence). This CDR3 has 12 amino acids. The CDR3 DNA follows: TGCAGTGCTAGAGGACAGGCGGGGGAGCAGTACGTC. The encoded protein is CSARGQAGEQYV.

This clonotype was observed at least ten times. At one boundary the junction diverges from the germline segment, which might be a read error. V is TRBV7-7 and J is TRBJ2-5; D could derive from TRBD1 or TRBD2 (6 bases each). CDR3 length: 15 residues. CDR1 and CDR2 from the germline V gene are SSHAT and FNYEAQ (reference sequence). The CDR3 region is CASSLGGGPQETQYF. As DNA, the CDR3 is TGTGCTAGCAGCTTAGGAGGGGGGCCGCAGGAGACCCAGTACTTC.

This clonotype was counted ten times or more. The genes are TRBV4-3 and TRBJ2-1; D not certain. The germline V gene encodes CDR1 LGHNA and CDR2 YSLEER. The V and J ends lost 1 base and 0 bases respectively, with 10 bases between them. The CDR3 loop spans 16 amino acids. The CDR3 DNA reads TGCGCCAGCAGCCAAGCTGTAGCAAGCTCCTACAATGAGCAGTTCTTC. It codes for CASSQAVASSYNEQFF.

This clonotype was observed a few times. The chain is built from TRBV5-4 and TRBJ2-5, with 7 bases that match TRBD2. Looked up from germline, CDR1 is SGHNT and CDR2 is YYREEE (reference sequence). After removal of 0 bases from V and 1 base from J, the junction contained 6 bases not matched to a gene. The CDR3 sequence is 16 residues long. CDR3: CASSLAGGTSQETQYF. The CDR3 coding sequence is TGTGCCAGCAGCTTGGCCGGGGGGACGAGCCAAGAGACCCAGTACTTC.

V and J are TRBV4-3 and TRBJ2-7; the D gene is possibly TRBD1 (5 bases). CDR3 length equals 15 residues. Germline lookup yields CDR1 LGHNA and CDR2 YSLEER. Trimming left V 4 bases short and J 6 bases short, with 19 bases between. The CDR3 nucleotides are TGCGCCAGCAGCCTCGTCCAGGGCCTCCTTGGCGAGCAGTACTTC. Protein product: CASSLVQGLLGEQYF.

The chain carries TRBV5-1 and TRBJ2-3; no firm D call. CDR1 is SGHRS and CDR2 is YFSETQ in the germline V gene. The CDR3 has 14 amino acids. The V and J ends lost 4 bases and 2 bases respectively, with 11 bases between them. In DNA form, the CDR3 reads TGCGCCAGCAGCCTGCTAGGCACCACAGATACGCAGTATTTT. Its protein product is CASSLLGTTDTQYF.